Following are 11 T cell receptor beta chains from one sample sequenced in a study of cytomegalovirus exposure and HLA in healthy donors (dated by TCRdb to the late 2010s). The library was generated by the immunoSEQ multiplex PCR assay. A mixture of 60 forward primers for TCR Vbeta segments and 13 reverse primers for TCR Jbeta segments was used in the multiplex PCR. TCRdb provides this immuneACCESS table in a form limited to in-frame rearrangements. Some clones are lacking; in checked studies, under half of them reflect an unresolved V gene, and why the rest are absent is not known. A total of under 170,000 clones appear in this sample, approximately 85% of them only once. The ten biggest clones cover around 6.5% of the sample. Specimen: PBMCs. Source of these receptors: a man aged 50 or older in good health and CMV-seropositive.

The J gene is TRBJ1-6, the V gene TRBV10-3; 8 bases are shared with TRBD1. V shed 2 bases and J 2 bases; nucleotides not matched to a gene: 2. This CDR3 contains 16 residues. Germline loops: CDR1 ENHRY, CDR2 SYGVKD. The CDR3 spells CAISEQGAAYNSPLHF. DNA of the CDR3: TGTGCCATCAGTGAGCAGGGGGCCGCCTATAATTCACCCCTCCACTTT.

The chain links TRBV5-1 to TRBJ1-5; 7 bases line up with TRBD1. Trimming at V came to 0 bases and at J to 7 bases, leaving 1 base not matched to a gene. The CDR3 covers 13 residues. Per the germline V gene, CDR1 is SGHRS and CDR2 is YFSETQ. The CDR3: CASSLGQGQPQHF. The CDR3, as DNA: TGCGCCAGCAGCTTGGGACAGGGCCAGCCCCAGCATTTT.

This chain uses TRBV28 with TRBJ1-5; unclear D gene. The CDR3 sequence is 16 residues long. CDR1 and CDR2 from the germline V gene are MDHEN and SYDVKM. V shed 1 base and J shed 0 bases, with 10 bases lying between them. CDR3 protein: CASSLFGGNSNQPQHF. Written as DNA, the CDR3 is TGTGCCAGCAGTTTATTTGGAGGGAATAGCAATCAGCCCCAGCATTTT.

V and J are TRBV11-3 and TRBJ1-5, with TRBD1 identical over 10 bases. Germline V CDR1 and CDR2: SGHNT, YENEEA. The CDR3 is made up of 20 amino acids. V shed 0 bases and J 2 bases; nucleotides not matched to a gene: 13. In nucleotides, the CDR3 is TGTGCCAGCAGCTTAGACGGACAGGGGGAACTCTTAGGCGGCAATCAGCCCCAGCATTTT. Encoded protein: CASSLDGQGELLGGNQPQHF.

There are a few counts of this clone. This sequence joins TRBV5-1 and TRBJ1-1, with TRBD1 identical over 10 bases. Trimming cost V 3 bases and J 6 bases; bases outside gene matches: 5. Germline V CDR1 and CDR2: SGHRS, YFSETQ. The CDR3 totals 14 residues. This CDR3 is CASSSTGTGAEAFF. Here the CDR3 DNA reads TGCGCCAGCAGCTCCACCGGGACAGGGGCTGAAGCTTTCTTT.

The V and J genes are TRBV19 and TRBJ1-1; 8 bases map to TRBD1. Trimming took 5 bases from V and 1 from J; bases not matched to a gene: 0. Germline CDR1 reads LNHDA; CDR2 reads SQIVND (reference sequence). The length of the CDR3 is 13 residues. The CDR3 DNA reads TGTGCCAGTAGTGACAGGGGGAACACTGAAGCTTTCTTT. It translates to CASSDRGNTEAFF. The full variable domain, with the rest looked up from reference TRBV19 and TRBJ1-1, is DGGITQSPKYLFRKEGQNVTLSCEQNLNHDAMYWYRQDPGQGLRLIYYSQIVNDFQKGDIAEGYSVSREKKESFPLTVTSAQKNPTAFYLCASSDRGNTEAFFGQGTRLTVV.

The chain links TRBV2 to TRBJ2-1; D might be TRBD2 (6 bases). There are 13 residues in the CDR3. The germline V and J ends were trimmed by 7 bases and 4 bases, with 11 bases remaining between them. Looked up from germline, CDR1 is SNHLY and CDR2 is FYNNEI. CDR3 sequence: CASTLGLYNEQFF. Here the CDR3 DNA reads TGTGCCAGCACCCTGGGACTTTACAATGAGCAGTTCTTC.

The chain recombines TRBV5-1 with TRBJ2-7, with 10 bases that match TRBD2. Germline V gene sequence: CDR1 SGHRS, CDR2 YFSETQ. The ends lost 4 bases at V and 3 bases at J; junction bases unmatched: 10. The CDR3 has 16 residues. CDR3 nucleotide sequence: TGCGCCAGCAGCCAAGCTAGCGGGAGTCTTCTCTACGAGCAGTACTTC. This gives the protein CASSQASGSLLYEQYF.

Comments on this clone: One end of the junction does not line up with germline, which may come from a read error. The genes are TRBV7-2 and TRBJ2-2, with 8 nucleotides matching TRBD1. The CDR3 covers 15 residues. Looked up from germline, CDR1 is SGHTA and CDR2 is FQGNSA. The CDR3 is CASSRWTGNPGELFF. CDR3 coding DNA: TGTGCCAGCAGCCGGTGGACAGGGAACCCCGGGGAGCTGTTTTTT.

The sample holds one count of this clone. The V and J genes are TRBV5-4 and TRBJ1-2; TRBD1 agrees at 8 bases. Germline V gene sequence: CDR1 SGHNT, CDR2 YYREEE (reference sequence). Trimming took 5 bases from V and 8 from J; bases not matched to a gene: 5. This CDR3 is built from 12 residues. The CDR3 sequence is CASSRTGSGYTF. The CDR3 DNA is TGTGCCAGCAGTAGGACAGGGTCAGGCTACACCTTC. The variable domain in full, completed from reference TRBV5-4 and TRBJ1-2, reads ETGVTQSPTHLIKTRGQQVTLRCSSQSGHNTVSWYQQALGQGPQFIFQYYREEENGRGNFPPRFSGLQFPNYSSELNVNALELDDSALYLCASSRTGSGYTFGSGTRLTVV.

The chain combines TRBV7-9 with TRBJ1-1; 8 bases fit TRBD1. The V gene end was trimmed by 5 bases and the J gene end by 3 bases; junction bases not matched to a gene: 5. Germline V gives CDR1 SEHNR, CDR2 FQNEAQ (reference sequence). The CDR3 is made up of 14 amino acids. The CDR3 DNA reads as TGTGCCAGCAGCGGGCAGGGGGCGGACACTGAAGCTTTCTTT. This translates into CASSGQGADTEAFF.